This section outlines one T cell receptor (beta chain) sequence together with its context. Antigen specificity is unknown. These data belong to a study of OX40 agonist ivuxolimab in advanced cancers. Study-level information: All patients had ivuxolimab intravenously every 2 weeks at 0.01 to 10 mg/kg. Patients undergoing dose escalation presented with hepatocellular carcinoma, melanoma, renal cell or head and neck cancer. Aged roughly 23 to 80 with a mean of around 60 years, they were 82.7% male.

CDR1 is SEHNR, CDR2 FQNEAQ, per germline (reference sequence). The CDR3 loop spans 13 amino acids. V lost 8 bases, J lost 8 bases, and 11 bases stayed unmatched. Study-wide results and caveats: Some nonresponders likewise displayed low normalized T-cell clonal expansion.

Profiling relied on immunoSEQ multiplex PCR, and the TCRdb table lists in-frame clones only, not all of them. The sample holds about 33,000 clones, around 85% seen once. The chain carries TRBV7-9 and TRBJ1-2; 7 positions agree with TRBD1. This clonotype was obtained from an adult with an advanced solid tumor such as melanoma, head and neck, liver or kidney cancer. The sample consisted of CD4+ or CD8+ T cells sorted from blood, taken in a trial of the OX40 agonist ivuxolimab. The CDR3 loop reads CASRSRQGAGYTF. CDR3 DNA sequence: TGTGCCAGCCGCTCACGACAGGGCGCAGGCTACACCTTC.